These T cell receptor beta chains were read from a single sample in a study of CXCR3-negative and CXCR3-positive naive CD8 T cells. From its re-call of the 5' RACE reads, TCRdb lists each CDR3 protein once, without DNA. Its table records tens of thousands of distinct CDR3 sequences. What was sequenced was memory CD8+ T cells from blood. The receptors shown here come from a human donor in good health. Some clones in this sample may be carry-over from other donors' samples. The CDR3 runs from the conserved cysteine through the conserved F or W.

TRBJ2-5 | 17 | TRBV4-2 | CASSQSSLGGGEETQYF
TRBJ1-2 | 16 | TRBV9 | CASSVIDGDSNYGYTF
TRBJ1-1 | 16 | TRBV7-8 | CASSLAQTGGDTEAFF
TRBJ1-3 | 16 | TRBV4-3 | CASSQDFGGPGNTIYF
TRBJ2-5 | 15 | TRBV7-2 | CASSLDATRFETQYF
TRBJ1-1 | 12 | TRBV20-1 | CSAKAGDTEAFF
TRBJ2-1 | 16 | TRBV6-4 | CASTLLAISSYNEQFF
TRBJ2-1 | 15 | TRBV13 | CASSLEGLAYNEQFF
TRBJ2-7 | 15 | TRBV7-2 | CASSMGLAGGYEQYF
TRBJ2-5 | 16 | TRBV29-1 | CSVEDLQGQIQETQYF